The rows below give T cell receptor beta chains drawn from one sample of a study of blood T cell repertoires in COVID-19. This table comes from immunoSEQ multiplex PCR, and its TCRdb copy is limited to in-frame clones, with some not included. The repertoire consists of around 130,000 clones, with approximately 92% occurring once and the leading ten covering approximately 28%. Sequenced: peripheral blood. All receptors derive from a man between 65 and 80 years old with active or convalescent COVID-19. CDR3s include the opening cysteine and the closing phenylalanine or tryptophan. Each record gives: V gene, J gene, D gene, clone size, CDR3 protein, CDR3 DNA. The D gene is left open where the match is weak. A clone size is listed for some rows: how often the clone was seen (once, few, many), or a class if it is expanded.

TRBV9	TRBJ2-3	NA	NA	CASTPSVESRDTQYF	TGTGCCAGCACCCCTTCGGTGGAGAGTCGGGATACGCAGTATTTT
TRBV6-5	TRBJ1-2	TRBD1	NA	CASSFDRANYGYTF	TGTGCCAGCAGTTTCGACAGGGCGAACTATGGCTACACCTTC
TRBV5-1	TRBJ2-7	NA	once	CASSLETASYEQYF	TGCGCCAGCAGCTTGGAGACAGCCTCCTACGAGCAGTACTTC
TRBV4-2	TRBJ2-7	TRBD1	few	CASSQGQGSSYEQYF	TGTGCCAGCAGCCAAGGACAGGGGTCTTCCTACGAGCAGTACTTC
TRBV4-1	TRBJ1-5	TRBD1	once	CASRPGQGENQPQHF	TGCGCCAGCAGACCTGGACAGGGGGAAAACCAGCCCCAGCATTTT
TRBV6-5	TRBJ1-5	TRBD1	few	CATETGYSNQPQHF	TGTGCCACCGAGACAGGGTATAGCAATCAGCCCCAGCATTTT
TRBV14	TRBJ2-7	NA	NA	CASSQIGIGTYEQYF	TGTGCCAGCAGCCAAATCGGGATCGGCACCTACGAGCAGTACTTC
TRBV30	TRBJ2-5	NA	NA	CAWSTSQETQYF	TGTGCCTGGAGTACAAGTCAAGAGACCCAGTACTTC
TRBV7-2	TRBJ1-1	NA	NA	CASSFRVWNTEAFF	TGTGCCAGCAGCTTCAGGGTTTGGAACACTGAAGCTTTCTTT
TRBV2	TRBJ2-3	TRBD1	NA	CASRTGSTQYF	TGTGCCAGTCGGACAGGGAGTACGCAGTATTTT
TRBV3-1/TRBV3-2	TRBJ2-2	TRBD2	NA	CASSQESAGAGGELFF	TGTGCCAGCAGCCAAGAATCAGCGGGAGCAGGCGGGGAGCTGTTTTTT
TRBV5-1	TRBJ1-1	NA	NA	CASSLSPPQATTEAFF	TGCGCCAGCAGCTTGTCCCCCCCCCAAGCGACCACTGAAGCTTTCTTT
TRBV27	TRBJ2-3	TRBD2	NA	CASSGTSGIYTQYF	TGTGCCAGCAGTGGGACTAGCGGGATCTATACGCAGTATTTT
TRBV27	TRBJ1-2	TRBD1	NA	CASSDRDSGYTF	TGTGCCAGCAGTGACCGGGACAGCGGCTACACCTTC